These 5 T cell receptor beta chains were all obtained from the same sample, sequenced in a study of shared clonotypes between healthy human individuals. Method: immunoSEQ multiplex PCR; TCRdb's copy keeps in-frame clones and lacks some. The sample comprises about 2,100,000 clones, about 93% of which are singletons, and over 1.5% rests with the top ten. Terminally differentiated effector memory CD45RA+ cells were excluded by CCR7 positive selection of CD45RO-negative cells. The sequenced sample consisted of naive CD8+ T cells from PBMCs. The origin of the receptors is a young man in good health. Some clones in this sample may be carry-over from other donors' samples.

This chain uses TRBV7-9 with TRBJ1-2; perhaps TRBD1 as D (6 bases). From germline, CDR1 is SEHNR and CDR2 FQNEAQ (reference sequence). Trimming shortened V by 5 bases and J by 4 bases, and 17 bases separated the two germline ends. This CDR3 has 15 residues. The CDR3 DNA follows: TGTGCCAGCAGCCCCCCGGACAGCCCGACCTATGGCTACACCTTC. Translating it yields CASSPPDSPTYGYTF. Combining the CDR3 with reference TRBV7-9 and TRBJ1-2 gives the whole variable domain DTGVSQNPRHKITKRGQNVTFRCDPISEHNRLYWYRQTLGQGPEFLTYFQNEAQLEKSRLLSDRFSAERPKGSFSTLEIQRTEQGDSAMYLCASSPPDSPTYGYTFGSGTRLTVV.

V usage is TRBV7-9 and J usage is TRBJ2-3, with 7 bases identical to TRBD2. The CDR3 spans 15 residues. J gave up 5 bases and V 2 bases, and 7 bases lay outside the gene matches. The germline gives CDR1 SEHNR, CDR2 FQNEAQ (reference sequence). The CDR3 is CASSLLAGVVDTQYF. For the CDR3, the DNA is TGTGCCAGCAGCTTATTGGCGGGAGTTGTAGATACGCAGTATTTT. The full variable domain, completed using reference TRBV7-9 and TRBJ2-3, is DTGVSQNPRHKITKRGQNVTFRCDPISEHNRLYWYRQTLGQGPEFLTYFQNEAQLEKSRLLSDRFSAERPKGSFSTLEIQRTEQGDSAMYLCASSLLAGVVDTQYFGPGTRLTVL.

The J gene is TRBJ1-1, the V gene TRBV2; 7 bases match TRBD1. V lost 5 bases to trimming and J lost 0 bases; unmatched junction nucleotides: 9. The germline V gene has CDR1 SNHLY and CDR2 FYNNEI. The CDR3 runs 16 residues. As DNA, the CDR3 is TGTGCCAGCAGTCTAAATAAACAGGGGCTGAACACTGAAGCTTTCTTT. Protein sequence: CASSLNKQGLNTEAFF.

As concerns this clone: This sample includes further DNA sequences coding for the same CDR3. This chain links TRBV27 with TRBJ1-2, with 7 bases aligning to TRBD1. The CDR3 spans 13 residues. With V trimmed by 2 bases and J by 6 bases, 3 bases remained unmatched. CDR1 and CDR2 from the germline V gene are MNHEY and SMNVEV (reference sequence). CDR3 in amino acids: CASSLQGGNGYTF. The CDR3 bases are TGTGCCAGCAGTTTACAGGGGGGGAATGGCTACACCTTC.

Of note for this clone: Other DNA variants within this sample encode the same CDR3. The genes are TRBV9 and TRBJ2-7, with TRBD2 identical over 11 bases. CDR3 length: 15 residues. Germline loops: CDR1 SGDLS, CDR2 YYNGEE. The trim removed 3 bases at V and 3 bases at J, leaving 5 bases unmatched. For the CDR3, the DNA is TGTGCCAGCAGCGGAACCGGGACTAGCGGCTACGAGCAGTACTTC. Translation: CASSGTGTSGYEQYF.